The clone carrying this T cell receptor (beta chain) is a singleton in its sample. The entry originates in a study of CD8 T cells in Susac syndrome. Reverse transcription used about 0.5 to 1 ug RNA and random hexamers. TCRdb reprocessed the immunoSEQ multiplex PCR reads with MiXCR, giving one entry per CDR3 protein. The table lists around 150,000 distinct CDR3 sequences, 94% of them singletons. The CDR3 runs 13 residues. The trim removed 3 bases at V and 3 bases at J, leaving 4 bases unmatched. Germline V gives CDR1 GTSNPN, CDR2 SVGIG (reference sequence). FACS was used to enrich TEMRA cells, whereas the CD8+ and CD4+ T cells were obtained by negative isolation.

Sequencing was carried out using CD4+ T cells from PBMCs. This sequence originates from a human donor with multiple sclerosis. The V call is TRBV30, the J call TRBJ1-2, with 7 bases that match TRBD1. CDR3 region: CAWSPGQHYGYTF. CDR3 in DNA: TGTGCCTGGAGCCCGGGACAGCACTATGGCTACACCTTC.